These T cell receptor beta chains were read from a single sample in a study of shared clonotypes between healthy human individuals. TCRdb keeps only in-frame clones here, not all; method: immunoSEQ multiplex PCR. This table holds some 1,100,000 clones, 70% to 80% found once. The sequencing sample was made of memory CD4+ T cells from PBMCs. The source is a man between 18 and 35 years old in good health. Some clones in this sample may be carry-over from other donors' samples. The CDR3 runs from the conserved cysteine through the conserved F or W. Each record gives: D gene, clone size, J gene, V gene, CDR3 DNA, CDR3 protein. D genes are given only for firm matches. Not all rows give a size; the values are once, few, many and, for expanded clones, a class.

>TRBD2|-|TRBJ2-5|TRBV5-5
TGTGCCAGCAGGGCCTCGGGACTAAACCAAGAGACCCAGTACTTC
CASRASGLNQETQYF
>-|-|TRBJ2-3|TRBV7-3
TGTGCCAGCAGCACCCAAGGAGGGATTAGCACAGATACGCAGTATTTT
CASSTQGGISTDTQYF
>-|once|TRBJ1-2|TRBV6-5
TGTGCCAGCGCGGGGAGCTATGGCTACACCTTC
CASAGSYGYTF
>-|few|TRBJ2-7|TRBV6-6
TGTGCCAGCAGTCCCGATGGGGGGCATGGGTACGAGCAGTACTTC
CASSPDGGHGYEQYF
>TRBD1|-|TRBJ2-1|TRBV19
TGTGCCAGTAGAGGGGGCAGATACAATGAGCAGTTCTTC
CASRGGRYNEQFF
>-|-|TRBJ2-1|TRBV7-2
TGTGCCAGCACTACGGGACAAATCAATGAGCAGTTCTTC
CASTTGQINEQFF
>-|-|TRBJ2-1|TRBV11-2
TGTGCCAGCAGCTTATTGGGCTCCTACAATGAGCAGTTCTTC
CASSLLGSYNEQFF
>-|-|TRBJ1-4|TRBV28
TGTGCCAGCAGTCCGACGCGCGTCCTTCAGCTAAATAATGAAAAACTGTTTTTT
CASSPTRVLQLNNEKLFF
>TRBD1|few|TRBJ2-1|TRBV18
TGTGCCAGCTCACCGCTACCGGGACAGTACAATGAGCAGTTCTTC
CASSPLPGQYNEQFF
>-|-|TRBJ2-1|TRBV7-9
TGTGCCAGCAGCTCCGGAGTTGATGAGCAGTTCTTC
CASSSGVDEQFF
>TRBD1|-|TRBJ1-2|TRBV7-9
TGTGCCAGCAGCCCAGGGGGGTCCGTCGGAGAGGGCTACACCTTC
CASSPGGSVGEGYTF